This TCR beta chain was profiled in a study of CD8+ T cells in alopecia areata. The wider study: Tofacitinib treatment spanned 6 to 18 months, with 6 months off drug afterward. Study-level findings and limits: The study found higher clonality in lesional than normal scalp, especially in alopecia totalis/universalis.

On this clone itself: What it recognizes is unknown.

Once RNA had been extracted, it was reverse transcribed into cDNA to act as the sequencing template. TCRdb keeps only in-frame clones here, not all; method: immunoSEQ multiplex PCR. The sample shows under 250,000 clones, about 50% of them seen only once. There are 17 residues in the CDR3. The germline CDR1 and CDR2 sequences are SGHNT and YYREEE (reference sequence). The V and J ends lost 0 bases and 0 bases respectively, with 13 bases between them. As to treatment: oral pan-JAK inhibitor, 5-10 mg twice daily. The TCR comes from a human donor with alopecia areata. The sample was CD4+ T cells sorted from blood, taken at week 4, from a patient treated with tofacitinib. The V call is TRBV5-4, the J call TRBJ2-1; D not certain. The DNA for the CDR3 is TGTGCCAGCAGCTTGGAGACAAGGCTGAGCTCCTACAATGAGCAGTTCTTC. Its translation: CASSLETRLSSYNEQFF. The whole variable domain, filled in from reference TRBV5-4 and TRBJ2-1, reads ETGVTQSPTHLIKTRGQQVTLRCSSQSGHNTVSWYQQALGQGPQFIFQYYREEENGRGNFPPRFSGLQFPNYSSELNVNALELDDSALYLCASSLETRLSSYNEQFFGPGTRLTVL.